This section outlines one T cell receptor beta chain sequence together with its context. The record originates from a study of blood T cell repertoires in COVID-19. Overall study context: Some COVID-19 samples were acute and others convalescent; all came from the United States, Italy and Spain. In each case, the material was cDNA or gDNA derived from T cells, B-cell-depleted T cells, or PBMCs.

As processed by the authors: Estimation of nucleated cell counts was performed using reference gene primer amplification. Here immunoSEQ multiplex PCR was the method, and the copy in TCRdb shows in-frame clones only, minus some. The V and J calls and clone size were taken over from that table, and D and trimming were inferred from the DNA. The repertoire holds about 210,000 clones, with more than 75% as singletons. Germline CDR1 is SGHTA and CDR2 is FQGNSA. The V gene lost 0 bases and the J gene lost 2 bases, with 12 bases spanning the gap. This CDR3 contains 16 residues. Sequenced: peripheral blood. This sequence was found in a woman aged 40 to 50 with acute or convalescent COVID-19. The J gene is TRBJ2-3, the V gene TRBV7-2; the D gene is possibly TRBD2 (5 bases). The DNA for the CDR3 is TGTGCCAGCAGCTTAGCCTTTACGGGAAACACAGATACGCAGTATTTT. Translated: CASSLAFTGNTDTQYF. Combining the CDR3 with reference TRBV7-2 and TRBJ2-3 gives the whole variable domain GAGVSQSPSNKVTEKGKDVELRCDPISGHTALYWYRQSLGQGLEFLIYFQGNSAPDKSGLPSDRFSAERTGGSVSTLTIQRTQQEDSAVYLCASSLAFTGNTDTQYFGPGTRLTVL.